These 8 T cell receptor beta chains were sequenced from one sample in a study of technical replicates of blood from several donors. Method: immunoSEQ multiplex PCR; TCRdb's copy keeps in-frame clones and lacks some. The data contain approximately 89,000 clones, 94% of them singletons. Specimen: T cells isolated from PBMCs. The receptors shown here come from a human donor in good health.

The J gene is TRBJ2-3, the V gene TRBV28; TRBD1 agrees at 7 bases. The CDR3 is 14 amino acids. V lost 6 bases and J lost 2; bases outside the gene matches: 5. Germline V gives CDR1 MDHEN, CDR2 SYDVKM. The CDR3 spells CASSRTGITDTQYF. DNA for the CDR3: TGTGCCAGCAGCCGGACAGGCATCACAGATACGCAGTATTTT. Together with reference TRBV28 and TRBJ2-3, the CDR3 gives the full variable domain: DVKVTQSSRYLVKRTGEKVFLECVQDMDHENMFWYRQDPGLGLRLIYFSYDVKMKEKGDIPEGYSVSREKKERFSLILESASTNQTSMYLCASSRTGITDTQYFGPGTRLTVL.

The chain combines TRBV2 with TRBJ1-2, with a weak D call TRBD1 (6 bases). CDR1 and CDR2 from the germline V gene are SNHLY and FYNNEI. The CDR3 is 21 amino acids. The V end lost 0 bases, the J end lost 0 bases, and 26 bases lay between the germline ends. Here the CDR3 reads CASSEASNPWTATRANYGYTF. For the CDR3, the DNA is TGTGCCAGCAGTGAAGCGTCAAACCCTTGGACAGCGACGCGCGCTAACTATGGCTACACCTTC.

The genes are TRBV4-1 and TRBJ2-2; 9 nucleotides align to TRBD2. The trim removed 0 bases at V and 7 bases at J, leaving 12 bases unmatched. Germline values: CDR1 MGHRA, CDR2 YSYEKL. The length of the CDR3 is 18 residues. The DNA for the CDR3 is TGCGCCAGCAGCCAAGAGGTCCGGATAGCGGGGGCGGTCGGGGAGCTGTTTTTT. It translates to CASSQEVRIAGAVGELFF.

The chain recombines TRBV11-2 with TRBJ2-2; no reliable D call. Germline assignment: CDR1 SGHAT and CDR2 FQNNGV. The germline V and J ends were trimmed by 3 bases and 1 base, with 6 bases remaining between them. The CDR3 has 14 residues. The CDR3 bases are TGTGCCAGCAGCTTTTCAGGGAACACCGGGGAGCTGTTTTTT. This encodes CASSFSGNTGELFF.

The genes are TRBV2 and TRBJ1-1, with TRBD1 matching 8 bases. This CDR3 is 15 amino acids long. V lost 2 bases to trimming and J lost 5 bases; unmatched junction nucleotides: 7. Germline CDR1 SNHLY, CDR2 FYNNEI. This CDR3 reads CASSELTGERTEAFF. Here the CDR3 DNA reads TGTGCCAGCAGTGAACTGACAGGGGAAAGGACTGAAGCTTTCTTT.

This chain joins TRBV7-6 and TRBJ1-1; 7 nucleotides align to TRBD1. V lost 1 base and J lost 0; bases outside the gene matches: 8. CDR1 and CDR2 from the germline V gene are SGHVS and FNYEAQ. CDR3 length: 17 amino acids. The CDR3 region is CASSLDPGQKLNTEAFF. The CDR3 region has the DNA TGTGCCAGCAGCTTAGATCCGGGACAGAAATTGAACACTGAAGCTTTCTTT.

J is TRBJ2-7 and V is TRBV5-4; 8 bases map to TRBD2. With 3 bases clipped from V and 0 bases from J, the junction kept 8 bases outside the gene matches. Germline V gene lookup returns CDR1 SGHNT and CDR2 YYREEE (reference sequence). This CDR3 region has 16 residues. The CDR3: CASSWGAGGVSYEQYF. The CDR3 DNA reads TGTGCCAGCAGCTGGGGGGCGGGAGGCGTCTCCTACGAGCAGTACTTC.

The V call is TRBV5-6, the J call TRBJ1-1, with unresolved D. The V gene's germline CDR1 is SGHDT and CDR2 YYEEEE. V lost 2 bases and J lost 1, with 9 bases in between. CDR3 size: 14 residues. Here the CDR3 reads CASSFSNGNTEAFF. The CDR3 region has the DNA TGTGCCAGCAGCTTTTCCAACGGGAACACTGAAGCTTTCTTT.